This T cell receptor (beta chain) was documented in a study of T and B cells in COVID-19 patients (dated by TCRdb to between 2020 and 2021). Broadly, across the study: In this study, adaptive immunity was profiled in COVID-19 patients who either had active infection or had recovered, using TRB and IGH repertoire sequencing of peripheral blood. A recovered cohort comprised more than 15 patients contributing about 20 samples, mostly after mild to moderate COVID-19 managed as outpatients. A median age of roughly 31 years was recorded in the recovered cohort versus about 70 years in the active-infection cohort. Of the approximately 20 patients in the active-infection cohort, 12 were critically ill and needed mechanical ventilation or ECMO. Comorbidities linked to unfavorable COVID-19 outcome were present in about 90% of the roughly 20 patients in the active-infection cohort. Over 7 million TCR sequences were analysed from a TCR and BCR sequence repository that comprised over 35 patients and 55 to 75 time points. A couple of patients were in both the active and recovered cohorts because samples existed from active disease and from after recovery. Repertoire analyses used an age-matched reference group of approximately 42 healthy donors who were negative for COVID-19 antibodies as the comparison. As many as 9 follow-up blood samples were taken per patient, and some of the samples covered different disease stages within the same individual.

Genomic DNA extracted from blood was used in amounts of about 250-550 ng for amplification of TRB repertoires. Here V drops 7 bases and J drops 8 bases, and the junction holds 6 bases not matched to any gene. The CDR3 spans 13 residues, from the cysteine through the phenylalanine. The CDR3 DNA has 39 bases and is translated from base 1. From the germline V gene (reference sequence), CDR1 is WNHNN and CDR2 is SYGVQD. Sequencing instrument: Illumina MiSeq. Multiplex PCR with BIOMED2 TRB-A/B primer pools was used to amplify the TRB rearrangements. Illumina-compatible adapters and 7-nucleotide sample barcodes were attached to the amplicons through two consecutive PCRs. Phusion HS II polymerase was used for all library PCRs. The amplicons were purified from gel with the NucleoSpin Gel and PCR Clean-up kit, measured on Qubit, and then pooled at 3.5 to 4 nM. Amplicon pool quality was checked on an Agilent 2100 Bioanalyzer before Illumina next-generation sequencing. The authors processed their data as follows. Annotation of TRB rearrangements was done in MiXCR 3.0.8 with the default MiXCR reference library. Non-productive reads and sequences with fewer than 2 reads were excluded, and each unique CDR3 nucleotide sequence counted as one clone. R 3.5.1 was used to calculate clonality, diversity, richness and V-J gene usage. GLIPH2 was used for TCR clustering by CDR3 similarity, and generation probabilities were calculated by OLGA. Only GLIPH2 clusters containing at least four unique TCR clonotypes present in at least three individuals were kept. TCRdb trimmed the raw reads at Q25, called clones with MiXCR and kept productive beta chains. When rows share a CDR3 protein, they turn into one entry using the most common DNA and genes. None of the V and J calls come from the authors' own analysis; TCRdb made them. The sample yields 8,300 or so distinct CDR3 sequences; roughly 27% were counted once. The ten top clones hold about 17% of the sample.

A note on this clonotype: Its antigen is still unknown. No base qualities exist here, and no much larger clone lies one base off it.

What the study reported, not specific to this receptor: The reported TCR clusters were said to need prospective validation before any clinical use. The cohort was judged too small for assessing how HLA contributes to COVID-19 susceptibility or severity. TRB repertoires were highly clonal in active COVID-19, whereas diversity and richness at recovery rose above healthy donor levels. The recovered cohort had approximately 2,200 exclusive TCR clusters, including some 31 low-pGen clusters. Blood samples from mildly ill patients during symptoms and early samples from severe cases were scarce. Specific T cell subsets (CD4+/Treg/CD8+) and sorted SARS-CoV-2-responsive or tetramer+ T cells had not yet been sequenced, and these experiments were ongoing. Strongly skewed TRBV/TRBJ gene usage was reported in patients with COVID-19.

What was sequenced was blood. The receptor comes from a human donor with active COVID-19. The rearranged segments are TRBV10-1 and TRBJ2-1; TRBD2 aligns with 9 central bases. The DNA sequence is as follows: TGCGCCAGCATGGCGGGGGGGTCTCATGAGCAGTTCTTC. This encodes CASMAGGSHEQFF.